This T cell receptor beta chain was recorded in a study of PD-L1 blockade in urothelial cancer. Background on the study: Around 2014, patients got going on atezolizumab, taking 1,200 mg intravenously every 3 weeks. It was at 3 weeks (second dose) and 6 weeks after treatment start that blood was analyzed. T cells were recovered from blood samples at a median of roughly 150,000.

From germline, CDR1 is SGHNT and CDR2 YYREEE (reference sequence). The CDR3 is 14 amino acids. Trimming pared 4 bases from V and 4 bases from J, leaving 14 bases between. Here immunoSEQ multiplex PCR was the method, and the copy in TCRdb shows in-frame clones only, minus some. This table holds around 30,000 clones, 84% found once. Time point: peripheral blood 6 weeks after treatment start. The chain employs TRBV5-4 and TRBJ1-1; possibly TRBD1 for D (5 bases). This sequence originates from an older man with urothelial cancer. This sample comprised PBMCs, obtained around atezolizumab (anti-PD-L1) treatment. In DNA form, the CDR3 reads TGTGCCAGCAGCCTCTCCGGGGGTGGCACTGAAGCTTTCTTT. Translated: CASSLSGGGTEAFF.